A single sample gave rise to the 21 T cell receptor beta chains below, sequenced in a study of regulatory and conventional T cells in RAG deficiency. Blood CD4+ CD25-low CD127-high conventional T cells supplied the genomic DNA template. The repertoire was sequenced with immunoSEQ multiplex PCR; TCRdb's copy has only in-frame clones and lacks some. The sample lists around 29,000 clones; about 95% were seen once. This sample was also put to use in a study of regulatory T cells. That work contributes: Primers: 52 TRBV forward and 13 TRBJ reverse.

The material sequenced was CD25- CD4+ T cells sorted from blood. The receptor source for this set is a human donor in good health.

The chain recombines TRBV5-1 with TRBJ1-2; no clear D. CDR1 SGHRS and CDR2 YFSETQ come from the germline V gene. V was pared by 0 bases and J by 5 bases, with 11 bases between. The CDR3 is 14 residues long. In nucleotides, the CDR3 is TGCGCCAGCAGCTTGGATGGAGCCGGGTATGGCTACACCTTC. As protein: CASSLDGAGYGYTF.

The chain is built from TRBV5-4 and TRBJ2-7, with a weak D call TRBD1 (6 bases). From germline, CDR1 is SGHNT and CDR2 YYREEE (reference sequence). V lost 4 bases and J lost 4, with 12 bases in between. The CDR3 sequence is 13 residues long. As DNA, the CDR3 is TGTGCCAGCAGCCCCGGACAGAATTACGAGCAGTACTTC. This translates into CASSPGQNYEQYF.

The chain combines TRBV7-3 with TRBJ1-2, with a tentative D call TRBD1 (5 bases). CDR1 is SGHTA, CDR2 FQGTGA, per germline. The CDR3 consists of 12 residues. The CDR3 region has the DNA TGTCCGAGCGAGGGGAGGGACTATGGCTACACCTTC. Its translation: CPSEGRDYGYTF.

This sequence joins TRBV7-3 and TRBJ2-3; 7 bases fit TRBD2. Trimming at V came to 2 bases and at J to 1 base, leaving 6 bases not matched to a gene. From germline, CDR1 is SGHTA and CDR2 FQGTGA. The CDR3 sequence is 16 residues long. CDR3 DNA sequence: TGTGCCAGCAGCTTATATCCTAGCGGCGGCACAGATACGCAGTATTTT. This translates into CASSLYPSGGTDTQYF.

The rearrangement uses TRBV2 and TRBJ2-7; D possibly corresponds to TRBD2 (5 bases). CDR3 size: 13 residues. Germline values: CDR1 SNHLY, CDR2 FYNNEI. Trimming shortened V by 6 bases and J by 1 base, and 10 bases separated the two germline ends. The CDR3 nucleotides read TGTGCCAGCAGCGTCGGGGTTTCCTACGAGCAGTACTTC. It encodes CASSVGVSYEQYF.

The J gene is TRBJ1-6, the V gene TRBV28; 9 bases align to TRBD1. With V trimmed by 11 bases and J by 9 bases, 8 bases remained unmatched. CDR3 length: 13 amino acids. Germline values: CDR1 MDHEN, CDR2 SYDVKM. The CDR3 protein is CAVPGQGTSPLHF. CDR3 coding DNA: TGTGCCGTTCCGGGACAGGGCACTTCACCCCTCCACTTT.

J is TRBJ2-2 and V is TRBV28, with 8 bases that match TRBD1. Germline V gives CDR1 MDHEN, CDR2 SYDVKM. J lost 6 bases, V lost 6 bases, and 9 bases had no gene match. The CDR3 contains 15 residues. This CDR3 reads CASSSGGGRAGELFF. The CDR3 nucleotides read TGTGCCAGCAGCTCAGGGGGCGGCCGGGCCGGGGAGCTGTTTTTT.

The gene calls are TRBV5-1 and TRBJ2-7; D call uncertain. CDR3 length equals 13 residues. V was shortened by 0 bases and J by 2 bases, with 6 bases between the two germline ends. Germline V gene data show CDR1 as SGHRS and CDR2 as YFSETQ. CDR3: CASSLDGAYEQYF. CDR3 bases: TGCGCCAGCAGCTTGGACGGAGCCTACGAGCAGTACTTC.

V usage is TRBV7-2 and J usage is TRBJ1-5; the match to TRBD1 covers 8 bases. J was trimmed by 9 bases and V by 1 base; bases with no gene match: 8. Germline CDR1 and CDR2: SGHTA and FQGNSA. CDR3 length: 15 amino acids. This CDR3 is CASSLDRGGLRPQHF. The CDR3 bases are TGTGCCAGCAGCTTAGACAGGGGGGGGCTTAGGCCCCAGCATTTT.

On this clone: The sample holds other DNA sequences that translate to the same CDR3. The chain has TRBV19 and TRBJ1-5, with TRBD1 as a possible D gene (6 bases). Trimming removed 0 bases from V and 1 base from J, with 7 bases in between. The CDR3 has 15 amino acids. Per germline, CDR1 LNHDA and CDR2 SQIVND (reference sequence). The CDR3 sequence: CASSIDRGSNQPQHF. The DNA for the CDR3 is TGTGCCAGTAGTATAGATAGGGGGAGCAATCAGCCCCAGCATTTT.

V gene TRBV4-1 combines with J gene TRBJ1-4, with D possibly being TRBD1 (6 bases). CDR1 and CDR2 from the germline V gene are MGHRA and YSYEKL. The germline V and J ends were trimmed by 3 bases and 0 bases, with 14 bases remaining between them. There are 17 residues in the CDR3. CDR3 in amino acids: CASSQDQRGSTNEKLFF. As DNA, the CDR3 is TGCGCCAGCAGCCAGGACCAAAGGGGGTCAACTAATGAAAAACTGTTTTTT.

The genes are TRBV7-2 and TRBJ1-2; D perhaps matches TRBD1 (6 bases). CDR3 length: 14 amino acids. V lost 1 base, J lost 8 bases, and 14 bases lay in between. CDR1 SGHTA and CDR2 FQGNSA come from the germline V gene. CDR3 sequence reads: CASSLGNRVGGYTF. In DNA, the CDR3 is TGTGCCAGCAGCTTAGGGAACAGGGTCGGGGGCTACACCTTC.

This chain uses TRBV19 with TRBJ2-7; TRBD1 agrees at 7 bases. With V trimmed by 8 bases and J by 2 bases, 9 bases remained unmatched. CDR3 length equals 14 residues. Looked up from germline, CDR1 is LNHDA and CDR2 is SQIVND (reference sequence). The CDR3 DNA reads as TGTGCCAGTTCCGAACAGGGGTTTGCCTACGAGCAGTACTTC. Protein product: CASSEQGFAYEQYF.

The chain employs TRBV6-5 and TRBJ1-6; possibly TRBD1 for D (5 bases). V lost 0 bases to trimming and J lost 10 bases, with 16 bases between them. The CDR3 is made up of 16 amino acids. Germline V gene lookup returns CDR1 MNHEY and CDR2 SVGAGI. In nucleotides, the CDR3 is TGTGCCAGCAGTTACTCGGGAGGGGCAACGGGCTCACCCCTCCACTTT. The encoded protein is CASSYSGGATGSPLHF.

CDR3 sequence (DNA): TGTGCTAGTGGTTTGCAATCAGGGGGCGCGTTAAGAGCTTTCTTT. Protein: CASGLQSGGALRAFF. The chain combines TRBV12-5 with TRBJ1-1, with 8 bases fitting TRBD1. Germline lookup yields CDR1 LGHNT and CDR2 FRNRAP. After removal of 2 bases from V and 10 bases from J, the junction contained 12 bases not matched to a gene. The CDR3 extends over 15 amino acids.

The V and J genes are TRBV7-3 and TRBJ2-7, with D possibly TRBD1 on 5 matching bases. Trimming took off 3 bases at V and 0 bases at J, with 12 bases between the two ends. Germline values: CDR1 SGHTA, CDR2 FQGTGA. CDR3 size: 15 residues. This chain's CDR3 is CASSLQGSSSYEQYF. The CDR3 nucleotides read TGTGCCAGCAGCTTGCAGGGATCTAGCTCCTACGAGCAGTACTTC.

CDR3 in amino acids: CASSTGQEQTQYF. CDR3 sequence (DNA): TGTGCCAGTAGTACGGGACAAGAGCAGACCCAGTACTTC. V gene TRBV19 combines with J gene TRBJ2-5; a possible D gene is TRBD1 (6 bases). V lost 4 bases and J 6 bases, leaving 12 bases between the germline ends. Germline V CDR1 and CDR2: LNHDA, SQIVND (reference sequence). The CDR3 is 13 residues long.

The V call is TRBV5-1, the J call TRBJ2-7; 8 bases are a match to TRBD1. Per the germline V gene, CDR1 is SGHRS and CDR2 is YFSETQ. The CDR3 loop spans 14 amino acids. Trimming removed 4 bases from V and 3 bases from J; junction bases left unmatched: 6. This CDR3 reads CASSGGTGLYEQYF. Written as DNA, the CDR3 is TGCGCCAGCAGCGGCGGGACAGGACTCTACGAGCAGTACTTC.

This chain joins TRBV9 and TRBJ1-2; D is unresolved. Trimming removed 4 bases from V and 0 bases from J, with 13 bases in between. The CDR3 has 15 amino acids. Germline lookup yields CDR1 SGDLS and CDR2 YYNGEE. CDR3 DNA: TGTGCCAGCAGCCCAGTCTTTGAACCTAACTATGGCTACACCTTC. Translation gives CASSPVFEPNYGYTF.

The J gene is TRBJ1-3, the V gene TRBV6-5, with D perhaps TRBD1 (6 bases). Germline V gene data show CDR1 as MNHEY and CDR2 as SVGAGI. Trimming stripped 0 bases from V and 0 bases from J, with 9 bases between. This CDR3 is 16 amino acids long. The CDR3 protein is CASSYSDSSSGNTIYF. CDR3 sequence (DNA): TGTGCCAGCAGTTACTCGGACAGCAGCTCTGGAAACACCATATATTTT.

The chain couples TRBV7-9 to TRBJ1-4; no reliable D call. V was trimmed by 5 bases and J by 0 bases, leaving 19 bases between them. The germline V gene has CDR1 SEHNR and CDR2 FQNEAQ (reference sequence). The CDR3 loop spans 18 amino acids. The CDR3 DNA sequence: TGTGCCAGCAGCCTAAGGACTACTGAGACTGCAACTAATGAAAAACTGTTTTTT. It translates to CASSLRTTETATNEKLFF. Full variable domain (remainder filled in from reference TRBV7-9 and TRBJ1-4): DTGVSQNPRHKITKRGQNVTFRCDPISEHNRLYWYRQTLGQGPEFLTYFQNEAQLEKSRLLSDRFSAERPKGSFSTLEIQRTEQGDSAMYLCASSLRTTETATNEKLFFGSGTQLSVL.